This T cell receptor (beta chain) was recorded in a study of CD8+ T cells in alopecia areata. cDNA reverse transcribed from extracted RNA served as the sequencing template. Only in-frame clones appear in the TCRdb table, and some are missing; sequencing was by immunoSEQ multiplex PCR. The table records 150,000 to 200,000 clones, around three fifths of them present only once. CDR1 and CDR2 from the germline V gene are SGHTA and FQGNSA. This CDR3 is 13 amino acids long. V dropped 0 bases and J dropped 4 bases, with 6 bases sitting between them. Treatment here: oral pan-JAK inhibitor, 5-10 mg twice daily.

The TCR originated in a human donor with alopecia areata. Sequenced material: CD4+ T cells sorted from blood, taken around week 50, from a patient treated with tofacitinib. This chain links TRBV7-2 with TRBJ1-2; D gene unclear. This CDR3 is CASSLAGSYGYTF. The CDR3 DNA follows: TGTGCCAGCAGCTTAGCGGGTTCCTATGGCTACACCTTC.